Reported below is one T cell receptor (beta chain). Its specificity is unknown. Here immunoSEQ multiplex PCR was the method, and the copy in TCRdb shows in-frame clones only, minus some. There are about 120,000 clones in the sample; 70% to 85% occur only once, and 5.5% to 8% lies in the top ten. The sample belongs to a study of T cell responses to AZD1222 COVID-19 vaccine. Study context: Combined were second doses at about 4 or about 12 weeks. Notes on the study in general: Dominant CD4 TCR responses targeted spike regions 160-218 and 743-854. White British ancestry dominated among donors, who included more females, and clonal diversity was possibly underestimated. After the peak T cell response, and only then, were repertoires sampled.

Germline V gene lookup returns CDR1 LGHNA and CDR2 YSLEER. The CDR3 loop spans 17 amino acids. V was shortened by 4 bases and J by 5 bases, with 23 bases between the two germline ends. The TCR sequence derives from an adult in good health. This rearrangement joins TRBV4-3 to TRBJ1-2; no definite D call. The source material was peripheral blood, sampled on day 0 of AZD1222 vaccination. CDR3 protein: CASSPRAEYIKPYGYTF. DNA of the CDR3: TGCGCCAGCAGCCCCCGGGCCGAATATATCAAGCCTTATGGCTACACCTTC.